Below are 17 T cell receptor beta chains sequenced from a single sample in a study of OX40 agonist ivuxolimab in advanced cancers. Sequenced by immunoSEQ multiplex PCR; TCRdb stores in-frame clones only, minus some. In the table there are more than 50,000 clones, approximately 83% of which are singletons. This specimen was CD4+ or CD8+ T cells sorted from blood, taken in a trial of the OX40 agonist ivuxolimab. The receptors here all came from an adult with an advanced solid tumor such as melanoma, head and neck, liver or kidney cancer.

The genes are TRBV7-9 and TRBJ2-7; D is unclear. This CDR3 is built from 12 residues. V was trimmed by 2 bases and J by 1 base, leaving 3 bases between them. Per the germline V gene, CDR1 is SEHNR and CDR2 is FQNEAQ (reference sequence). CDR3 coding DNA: TGTGCCAGCAGCTTAAATTCCTACGAGCAGTACTTC. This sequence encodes CASSLNSYEQYF.

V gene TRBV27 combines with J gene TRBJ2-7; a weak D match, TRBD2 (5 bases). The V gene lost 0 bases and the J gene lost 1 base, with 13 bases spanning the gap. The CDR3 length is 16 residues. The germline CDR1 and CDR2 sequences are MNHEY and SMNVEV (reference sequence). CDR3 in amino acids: CASSLSAGELSYEQYF. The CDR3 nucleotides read TGTGCCAGCAGTTTATCCGCGGGCGAGTTGTCCTACGAGCAGTACTTC.

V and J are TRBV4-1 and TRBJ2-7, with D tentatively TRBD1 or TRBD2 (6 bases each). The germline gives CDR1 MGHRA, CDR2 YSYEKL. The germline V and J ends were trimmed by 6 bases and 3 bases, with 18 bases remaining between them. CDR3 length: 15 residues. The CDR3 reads CASRDLVGGLYEQYF. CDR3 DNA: TGCGCCAGCAGGGATCTAGTGGGGGGCCTCTACGAGCAGTACTTC.

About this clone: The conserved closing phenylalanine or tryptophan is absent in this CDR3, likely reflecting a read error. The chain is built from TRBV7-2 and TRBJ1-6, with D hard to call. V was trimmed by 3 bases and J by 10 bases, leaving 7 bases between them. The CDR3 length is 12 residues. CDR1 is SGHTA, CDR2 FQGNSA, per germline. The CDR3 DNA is TGTGCCAGCAGCTTGCGGGTGTCACCCCTCCACCTT. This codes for CASSLRVSPLHL.

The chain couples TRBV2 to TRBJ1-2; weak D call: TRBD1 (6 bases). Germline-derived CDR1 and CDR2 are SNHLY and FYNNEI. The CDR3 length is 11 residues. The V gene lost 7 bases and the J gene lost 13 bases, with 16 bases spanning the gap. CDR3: CASNSGGPGTF. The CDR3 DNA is TGTGCCAGCAACTCTGGGGGGCCGGGCACCTTC.

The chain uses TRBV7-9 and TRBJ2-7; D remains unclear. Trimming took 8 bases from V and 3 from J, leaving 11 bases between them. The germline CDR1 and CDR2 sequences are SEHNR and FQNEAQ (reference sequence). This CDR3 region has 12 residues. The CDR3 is CASGADDYEQYF. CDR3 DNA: TGTGCCAGCGGAGCAGACGACTACGAGCAGTACTTC.

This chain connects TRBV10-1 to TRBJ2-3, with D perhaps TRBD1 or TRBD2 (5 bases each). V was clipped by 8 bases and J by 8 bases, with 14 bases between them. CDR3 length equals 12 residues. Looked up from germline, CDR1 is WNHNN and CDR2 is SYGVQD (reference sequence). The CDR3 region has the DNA TGCGCCAGCGGCCAGGGCGGAGGTACGCAGTATTTT. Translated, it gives CASGQGGGTQYF.

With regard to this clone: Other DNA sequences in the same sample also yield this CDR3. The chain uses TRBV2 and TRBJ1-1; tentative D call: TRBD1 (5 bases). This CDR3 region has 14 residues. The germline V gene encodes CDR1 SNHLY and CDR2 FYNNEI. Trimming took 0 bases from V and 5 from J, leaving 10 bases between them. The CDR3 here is CASSEAGGWTEAFF. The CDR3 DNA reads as TGTGCCAGCAGTGAAGCGGGGGGATGGACTGAAGCTTTCTTT.

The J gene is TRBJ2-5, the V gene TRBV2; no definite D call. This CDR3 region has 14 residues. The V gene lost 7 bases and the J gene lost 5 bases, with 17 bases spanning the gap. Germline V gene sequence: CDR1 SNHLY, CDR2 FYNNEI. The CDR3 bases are TGTGCCAGCAAGCTAATTGGGCTCCAGGAGACCCAGTACTTC. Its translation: CASKLIGLQETQYF.

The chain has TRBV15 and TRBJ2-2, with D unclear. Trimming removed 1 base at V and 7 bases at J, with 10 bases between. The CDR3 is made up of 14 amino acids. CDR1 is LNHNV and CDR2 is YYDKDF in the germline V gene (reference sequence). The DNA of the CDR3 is TGTGCCACCAGCAGAGGGGGTGGATTCGGGGAGCTGTTTTTT. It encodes CATSRGGGFGELFF. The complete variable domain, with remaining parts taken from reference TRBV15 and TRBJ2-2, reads DAMVIQNPRYQVTQFGKPVTLSCSQTLNHNVMYWYQQKSSQAPKLLFHYYDKDFNNEADTPDNFQSRRPNTSFCFLDIRSPGLGDTAMYLCATSRGGGFGELFFGEGSRLTVL.

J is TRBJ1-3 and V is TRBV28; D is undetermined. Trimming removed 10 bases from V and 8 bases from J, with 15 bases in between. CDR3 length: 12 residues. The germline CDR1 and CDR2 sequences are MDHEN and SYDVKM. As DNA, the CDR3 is TGTGCCACCGGGATCCCCGGGGACACCATATATTTT. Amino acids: CATGIPGDTIYF.

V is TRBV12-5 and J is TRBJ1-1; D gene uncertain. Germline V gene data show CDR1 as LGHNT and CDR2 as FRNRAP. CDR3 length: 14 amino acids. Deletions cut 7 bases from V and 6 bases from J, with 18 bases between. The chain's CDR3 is CASARVPGNPEAFF. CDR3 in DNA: TGTGCTAGTGCCCGGGTCCCGGGCAACCCTGAAGCTTTCTTT. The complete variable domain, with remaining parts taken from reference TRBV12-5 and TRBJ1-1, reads DARVTQTPRHKVTEMGQEVTMRCQPILGHNTVFWYRQTMMQGLELLAYFRNRAPLDDSGMPKDRFSAEMPDATLATLKIQPSEPRDSAVYFCASARVPGNPEAFFGQGTRLTVV.

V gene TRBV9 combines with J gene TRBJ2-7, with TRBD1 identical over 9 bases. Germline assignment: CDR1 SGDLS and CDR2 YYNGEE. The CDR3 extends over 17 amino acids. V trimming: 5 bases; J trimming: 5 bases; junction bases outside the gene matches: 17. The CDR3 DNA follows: TGTGCCAGCAGTCCACCCCAACCGGGGACAGGGAGCCACGAGCAGTACTTC. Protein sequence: CASSPPQPGTGSHEQYF.

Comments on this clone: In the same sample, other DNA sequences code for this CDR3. In DNA, the CDR3 is TGTGCCAGCAGTTTGGGTTACGAGCAGTACTTC. Translated: CASSLGYEQYF. V is TRBV27 and J is TRBJ2-7; D is ambiguous. There are 11 residues in the CDR3. From germline, CDR1 is MNHEY and CDR2 SMNVEV (reference sequence). The germline V and J ends were trimmed by 3 bases and 4 bases, with 4 bases remaining between them.

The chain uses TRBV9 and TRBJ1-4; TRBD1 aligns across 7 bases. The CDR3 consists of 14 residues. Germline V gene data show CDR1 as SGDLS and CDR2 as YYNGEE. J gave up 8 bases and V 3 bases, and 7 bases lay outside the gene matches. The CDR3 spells CASSADRADEKLFF. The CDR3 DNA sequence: TGTGCCAGCAGCGCAGACAGGGCGGACGAAAAACTGTTTTTT.

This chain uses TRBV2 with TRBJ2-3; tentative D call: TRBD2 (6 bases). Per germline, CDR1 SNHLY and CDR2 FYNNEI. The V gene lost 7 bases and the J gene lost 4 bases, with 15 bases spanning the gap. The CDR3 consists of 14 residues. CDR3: CASTPRPGADTQYF. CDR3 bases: TGTGCCAGCACCCCCAGGCCGGGGGCAGATACGCAGTATTTT.

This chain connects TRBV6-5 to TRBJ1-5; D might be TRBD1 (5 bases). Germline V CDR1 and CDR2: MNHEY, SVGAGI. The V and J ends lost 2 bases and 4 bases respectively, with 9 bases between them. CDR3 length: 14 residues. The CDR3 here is CASSYEKGNQPQHF. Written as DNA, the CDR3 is TGTGCCAGCAGTTACGAAAAGGGGAATCAGCCCCAGCATTTT.